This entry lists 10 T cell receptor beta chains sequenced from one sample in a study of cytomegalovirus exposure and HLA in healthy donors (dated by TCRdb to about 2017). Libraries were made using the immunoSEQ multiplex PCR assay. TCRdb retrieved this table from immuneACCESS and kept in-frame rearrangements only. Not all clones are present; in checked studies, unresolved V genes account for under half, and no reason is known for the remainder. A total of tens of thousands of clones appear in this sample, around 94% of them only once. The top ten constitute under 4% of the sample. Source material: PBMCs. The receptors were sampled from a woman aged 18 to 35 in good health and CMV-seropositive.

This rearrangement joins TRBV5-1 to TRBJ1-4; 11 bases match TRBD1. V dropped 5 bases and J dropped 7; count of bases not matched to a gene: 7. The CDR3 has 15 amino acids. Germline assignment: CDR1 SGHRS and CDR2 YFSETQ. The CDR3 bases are TGCGCCAGCAGGCGGACAGGGGGCGTTCGTGAAAAACTGTTTTTT. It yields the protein CASRRTGGVREKLFF.

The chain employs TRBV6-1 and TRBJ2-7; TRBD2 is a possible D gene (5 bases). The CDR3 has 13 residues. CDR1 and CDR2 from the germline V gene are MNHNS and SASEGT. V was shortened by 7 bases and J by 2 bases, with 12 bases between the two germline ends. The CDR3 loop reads CASTISVAYEQYF. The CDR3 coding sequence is TGTGCCAGCACTATTAGCGTAGCCTACGAGCAGTACTTC.

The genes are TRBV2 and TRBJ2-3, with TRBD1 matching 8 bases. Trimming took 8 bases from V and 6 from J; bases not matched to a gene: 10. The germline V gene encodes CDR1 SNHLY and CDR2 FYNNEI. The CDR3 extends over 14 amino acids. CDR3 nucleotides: TGTGCCAGCCCGCCCGGACAGGGTTTGGATACGCAGTATTTT. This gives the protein CASPPGQGLDTQYF.

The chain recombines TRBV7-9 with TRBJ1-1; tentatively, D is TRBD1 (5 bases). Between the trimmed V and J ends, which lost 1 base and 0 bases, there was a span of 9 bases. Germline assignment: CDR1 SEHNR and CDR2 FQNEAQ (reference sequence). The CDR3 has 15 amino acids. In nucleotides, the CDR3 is TGTGCCAGCAGCTTAGAAAAGGGGATGAACACTGAAGCTTTCTTT. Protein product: CASSLEKGMNTEAFF.

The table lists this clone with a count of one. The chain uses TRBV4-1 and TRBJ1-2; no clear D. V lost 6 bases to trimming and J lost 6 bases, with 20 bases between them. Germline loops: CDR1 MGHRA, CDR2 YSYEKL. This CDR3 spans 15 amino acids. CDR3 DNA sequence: TGCGCCAGCAGAATTTCCGGTTTATCGGGAGATGGCTACACCTTC. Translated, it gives CASRISGLSGDGYTF.

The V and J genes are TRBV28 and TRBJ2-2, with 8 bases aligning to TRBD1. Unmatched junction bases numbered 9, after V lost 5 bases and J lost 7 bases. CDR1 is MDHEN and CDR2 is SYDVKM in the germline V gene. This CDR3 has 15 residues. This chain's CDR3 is CASSRRTGFGGELFF. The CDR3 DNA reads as TGTGCCAGCAGTCGGCGGACAGGGTTCGGCGGGGAGCTGTTTTTT.

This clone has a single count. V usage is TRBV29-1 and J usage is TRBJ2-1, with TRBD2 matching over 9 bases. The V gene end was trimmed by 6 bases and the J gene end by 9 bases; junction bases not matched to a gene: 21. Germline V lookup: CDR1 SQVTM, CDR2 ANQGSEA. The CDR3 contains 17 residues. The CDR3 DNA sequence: TGCAGCGTGGTGGGCAGGCCGGGACTAGCATCATCTGGTGAGCAGTTCTTC. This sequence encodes CSVVGRPGLASSGEQFF.

In DNA form, the CDR3 reads TGTGCCAGCAGCTTAAACCCCGCCGGGACAGGGGCCACCGGGGAGCTGTTTTTT. Encoded protein: CASSLNPAGTGATGELFF. The chain carries TRBV7-3 and TRBJ2-2, with 10 bases that match TRBD1. V lost 1 base to trimming and J lost 4 bases; unmatched junction nucleotides: 9. Germline V CDR1 and CDR2: SGHTA, FQGTGA. This CDR3 is 18 amino acids long.

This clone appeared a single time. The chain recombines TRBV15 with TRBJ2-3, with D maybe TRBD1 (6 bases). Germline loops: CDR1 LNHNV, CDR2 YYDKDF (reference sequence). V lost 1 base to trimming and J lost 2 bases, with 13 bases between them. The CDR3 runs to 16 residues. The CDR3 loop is CATSRAGAVDTDTQYF. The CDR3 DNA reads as TGTGCCACCAGCAGAGCAGGGGCCGTCGACACAGATACGCAGTATTTT.

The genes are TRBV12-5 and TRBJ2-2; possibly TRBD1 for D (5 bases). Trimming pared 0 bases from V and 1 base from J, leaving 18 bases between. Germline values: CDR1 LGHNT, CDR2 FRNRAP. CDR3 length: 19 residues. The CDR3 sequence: CASGLVLTGWMRNTGELFF. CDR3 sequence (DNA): TGTGCTAGTGGTTTGGTACTCACAGGATGGATGAGGAACACCGGGGAGCTGTTTTTT. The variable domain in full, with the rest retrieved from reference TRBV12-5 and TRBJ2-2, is DARVTQTPRHKVTEMGQEVTMRCQPILGHNTVFWYRQTMMQGLELLAYFRNRAPLDDSGMPKDRFSAEMPDATLATLKIQPSEPRDSAVYFCASGLVLTGWMRNTGELFFGEGSRLTVL.